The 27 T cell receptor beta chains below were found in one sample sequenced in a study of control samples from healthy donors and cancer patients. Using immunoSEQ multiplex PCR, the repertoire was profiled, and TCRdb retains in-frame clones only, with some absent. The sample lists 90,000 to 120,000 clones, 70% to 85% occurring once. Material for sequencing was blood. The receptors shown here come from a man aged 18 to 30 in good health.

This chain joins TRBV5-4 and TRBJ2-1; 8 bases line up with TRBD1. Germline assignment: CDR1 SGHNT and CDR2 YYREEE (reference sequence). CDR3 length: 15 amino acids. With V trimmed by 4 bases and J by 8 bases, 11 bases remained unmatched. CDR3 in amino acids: CASSHGAGGRYEQFF. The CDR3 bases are TGTGCCAGCAGCCATGGGGCAGGGGGCAGGTATGAGCAGTTCTTC. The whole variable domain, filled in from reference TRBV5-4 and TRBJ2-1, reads ETGVTQSPTHLIKTRGQQVTLRCSSQSGHNTVSWYQQALGQGPQFIFQYYREEENGRGNFPPRFSGLQFPNYSSELNVNALELDDSALYLCASSHGAGGRYEQFFGPGTRLTVL.

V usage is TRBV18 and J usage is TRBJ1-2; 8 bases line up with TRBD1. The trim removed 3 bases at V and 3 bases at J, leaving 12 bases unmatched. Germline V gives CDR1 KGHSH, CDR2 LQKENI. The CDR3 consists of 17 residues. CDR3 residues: CASSPYQPKTGDYGYTF. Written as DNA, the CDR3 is TGTGCCAGCTCACCTTACCAACCAAAGACAGGGGACTATGGCTACACCTTC.

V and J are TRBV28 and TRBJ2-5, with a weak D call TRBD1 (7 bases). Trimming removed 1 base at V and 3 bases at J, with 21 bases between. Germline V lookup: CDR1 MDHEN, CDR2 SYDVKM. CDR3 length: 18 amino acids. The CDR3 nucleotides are TGTGCCAGCAGTTTATATCAGGGGGGTAGCGGAGGGGAAGAGACCCAGTACTTC. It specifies CASSLYQGGSGGEETQYF. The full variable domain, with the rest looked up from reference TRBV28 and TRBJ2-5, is DVKVTQSSRYLVKRTGEKVFLECVQDMDHENMFWYRQDPGLGLRLIYFSYDVKMKEKGDIPEGYSVSREKKERFSLILESASTNQTSMYLCASSLYQGGSGGEETQYFGPGTRLLVL.

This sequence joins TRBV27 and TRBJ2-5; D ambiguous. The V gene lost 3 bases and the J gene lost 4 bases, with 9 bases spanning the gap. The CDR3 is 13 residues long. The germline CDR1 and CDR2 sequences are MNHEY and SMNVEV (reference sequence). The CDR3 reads CASSFYVGETQYF. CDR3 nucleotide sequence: TGTGCCAGCAGTTTCTACGTAGGAGAGACCCAGTACTTC.

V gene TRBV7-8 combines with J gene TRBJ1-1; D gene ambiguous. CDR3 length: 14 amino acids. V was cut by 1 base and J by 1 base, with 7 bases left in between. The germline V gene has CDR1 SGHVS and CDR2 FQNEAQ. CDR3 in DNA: TGTGCCAGCAGCTTAGAGCGACGGAACACTGAAGCTTTCTTT. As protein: CASSLERRNTEAFF.

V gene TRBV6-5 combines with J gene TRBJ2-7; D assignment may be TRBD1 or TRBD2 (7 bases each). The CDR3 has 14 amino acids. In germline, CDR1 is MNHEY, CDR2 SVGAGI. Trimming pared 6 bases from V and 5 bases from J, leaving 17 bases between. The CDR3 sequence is CASSRYRGGNEQYV. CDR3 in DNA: TGTGCCAGCAGCCGATACAGGGGAGGGAACGAGCAGTACGTC.

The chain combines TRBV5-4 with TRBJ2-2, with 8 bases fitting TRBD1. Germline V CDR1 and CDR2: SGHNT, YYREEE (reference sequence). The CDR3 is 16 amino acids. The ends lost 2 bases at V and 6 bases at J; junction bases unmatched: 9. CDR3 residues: CASSFDRGVGAGELFF. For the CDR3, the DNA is TGTGCCAGCAGCTTCGACAGGGGAGTTGGCGCCGGGGAGCTGTTTTTT.

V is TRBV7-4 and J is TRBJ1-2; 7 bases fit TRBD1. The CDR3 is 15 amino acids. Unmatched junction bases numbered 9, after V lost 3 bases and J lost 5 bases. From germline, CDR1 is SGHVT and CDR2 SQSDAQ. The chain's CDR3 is CASSFRGDRIYGYTF. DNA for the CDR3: TGTGCCAGCAGCTTTAGGGGGGACAGAATTTATGGCTACACCTTC.

The CDR3 DNA follows: TGCAGTGCGGATTGGGGGCAGACCCAGTACTTC. It codes for CSADWGQTQYF. V gene TRBV20-1 combines with J gene TRBJ2-5, with D maybe TRBD1 (6 bases). The CDR3 is 11 amino acids. Germline V gives CDR1 DFQATT, CDR2 SNEGSKA (reference sequence). Between the trimmed V and J ends, which lost 6 bases and 6 bases, there was a span of 11 bases.

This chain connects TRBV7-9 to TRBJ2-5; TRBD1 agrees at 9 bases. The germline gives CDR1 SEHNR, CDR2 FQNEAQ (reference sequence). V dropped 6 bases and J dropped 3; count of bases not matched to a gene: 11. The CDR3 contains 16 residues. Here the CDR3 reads CASRDPERTGEETQYF. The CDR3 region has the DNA TGTGCCAGCAGGGACCCGGAGCGGACAGGGGAAGAGACCCAGTACTTC.

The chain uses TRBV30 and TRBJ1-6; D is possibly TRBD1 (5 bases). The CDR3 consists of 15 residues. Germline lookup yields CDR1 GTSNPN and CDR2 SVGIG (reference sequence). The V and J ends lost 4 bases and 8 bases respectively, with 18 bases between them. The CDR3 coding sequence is TGTGCCTGGATGGGGGGAAGAGGTTCCTATTCACCCCTCCACTTT. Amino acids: CAWMGGRGSYSPLHF.

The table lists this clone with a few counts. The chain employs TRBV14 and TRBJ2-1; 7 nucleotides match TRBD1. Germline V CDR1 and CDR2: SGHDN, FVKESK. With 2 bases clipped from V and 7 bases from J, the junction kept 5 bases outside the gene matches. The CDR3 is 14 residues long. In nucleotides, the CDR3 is TGTGCCAGCAGCCAATTGACAGGGCGGAATGAGCAGTTCTTC. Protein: CASSQLTGRNEQFF.

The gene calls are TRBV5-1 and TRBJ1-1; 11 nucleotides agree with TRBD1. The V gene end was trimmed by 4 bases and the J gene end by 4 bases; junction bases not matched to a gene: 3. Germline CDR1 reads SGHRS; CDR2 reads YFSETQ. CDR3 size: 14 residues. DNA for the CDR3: TGCGCCAGCAGCCCGGACAGGGGGCCCACTGAAGCTTTCTTT. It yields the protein CASSPDRGPTEAFF.

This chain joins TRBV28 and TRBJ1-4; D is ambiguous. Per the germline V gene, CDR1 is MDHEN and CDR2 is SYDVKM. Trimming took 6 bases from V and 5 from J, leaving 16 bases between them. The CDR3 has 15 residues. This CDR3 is CASSIGPRGNEKLFF. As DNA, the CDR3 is TGTGCCAGCAGCATCGGACCCCGCGGGAATGAAAAACTGTTTTTT.

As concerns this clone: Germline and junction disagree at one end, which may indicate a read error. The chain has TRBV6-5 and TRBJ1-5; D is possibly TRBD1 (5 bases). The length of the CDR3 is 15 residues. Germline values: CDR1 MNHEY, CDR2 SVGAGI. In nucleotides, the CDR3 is TGTGCCAGCAGTGACTCAGGGTCTAGCAATCAGCCCCAGCATTTT. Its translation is CASSDSGSSNQPQHF.

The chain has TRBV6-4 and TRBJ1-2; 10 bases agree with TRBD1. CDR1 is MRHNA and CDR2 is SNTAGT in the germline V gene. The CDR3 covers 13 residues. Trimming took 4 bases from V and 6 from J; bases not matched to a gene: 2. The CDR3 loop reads CASSGTGGNGYTF. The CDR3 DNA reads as TGTGCCAGCAGTGGGACAGGGGGGAATGGCTACACCTTC.

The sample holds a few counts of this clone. CDR3 region: CASSQGGMNTEAFF. In DNA form, the CDR3 reads TGTGCCAGCAGCCAGGGGGGAATGAACACTGAAGCTTTCTTT. The chain couples TRBV13 to TRBJ1-1; 7 positions match TRBD1. This CDR3 comprises 14 residues. Losses at the gene ends were 5 bases for V and 0 bases for J; bases not matched to a gene: 3. The germline V gene has CDR1 PRHDT and CDR2 FYEKMQ (reference sequence).

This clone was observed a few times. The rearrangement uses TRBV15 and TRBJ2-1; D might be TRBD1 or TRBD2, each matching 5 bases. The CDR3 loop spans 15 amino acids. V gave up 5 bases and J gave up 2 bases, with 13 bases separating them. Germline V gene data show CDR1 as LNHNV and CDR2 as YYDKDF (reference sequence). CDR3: CATSARDPTYNEQFF. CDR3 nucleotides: TGTGCCACCAGCGCCCGGGACCCAACCTACAATGAGCAGTTCTTC.

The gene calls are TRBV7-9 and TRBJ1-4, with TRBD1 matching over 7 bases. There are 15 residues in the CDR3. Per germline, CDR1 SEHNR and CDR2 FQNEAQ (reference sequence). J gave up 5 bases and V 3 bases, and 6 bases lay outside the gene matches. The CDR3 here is CASSLVLQGNEKLFF. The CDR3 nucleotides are TGTGCCAGCAGCTTGGTTCTACAGGGGAATGAAAAACTGTTTTTT.

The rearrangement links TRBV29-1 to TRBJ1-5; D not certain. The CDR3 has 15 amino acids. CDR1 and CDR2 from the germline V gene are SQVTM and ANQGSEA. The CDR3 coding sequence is TGCCGCCTAAAAGGTACGAGGCATAGCAATCAGCCCCAGCATTTT. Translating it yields CRLKGTRHSNQPQHF.

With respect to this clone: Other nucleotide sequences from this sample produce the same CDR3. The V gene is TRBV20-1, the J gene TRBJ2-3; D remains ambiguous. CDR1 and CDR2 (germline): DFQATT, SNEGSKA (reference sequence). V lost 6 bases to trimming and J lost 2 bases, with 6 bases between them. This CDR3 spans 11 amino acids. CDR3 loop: CSAKFTDTQYF. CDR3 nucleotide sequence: TGCAGTGCAAAATTCACAGATACGCAGTATTTT.

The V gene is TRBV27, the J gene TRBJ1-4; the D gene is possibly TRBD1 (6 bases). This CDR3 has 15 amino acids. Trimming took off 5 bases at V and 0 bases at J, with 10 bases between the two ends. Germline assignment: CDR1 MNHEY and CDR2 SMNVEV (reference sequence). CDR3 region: CASSPRQATNEKLFF. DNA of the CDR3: TGTGCCAGCAGTCCTCGACAGGCAACTAATGAAAAACTGTTTTTT.

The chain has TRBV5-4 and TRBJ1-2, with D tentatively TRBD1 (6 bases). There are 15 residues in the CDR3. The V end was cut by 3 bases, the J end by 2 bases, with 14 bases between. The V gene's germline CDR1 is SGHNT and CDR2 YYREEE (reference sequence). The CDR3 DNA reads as TGTGCCAGCAGCTGGGGGCTAGGCGGAAACTATGGCTACACCTTC. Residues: CASSWGLGGNYGYTF.

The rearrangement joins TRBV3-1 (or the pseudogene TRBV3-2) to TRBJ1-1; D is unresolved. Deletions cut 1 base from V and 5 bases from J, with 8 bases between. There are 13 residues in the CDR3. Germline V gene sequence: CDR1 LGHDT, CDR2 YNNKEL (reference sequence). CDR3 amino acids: CASSQVQGTEAFF. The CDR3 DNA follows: TGTGCCAGCAGCCAAGTGCAAGGGACTGAAGCTTTCTTT.

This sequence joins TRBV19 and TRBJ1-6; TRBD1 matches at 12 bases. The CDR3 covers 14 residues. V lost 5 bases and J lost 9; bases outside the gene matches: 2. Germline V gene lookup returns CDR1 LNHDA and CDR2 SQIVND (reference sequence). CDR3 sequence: CASSAGQGASPLHF. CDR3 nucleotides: TGTGCCAGTAGTGCGGGACAGGGGGCTTCACCCCTCCACTTT.

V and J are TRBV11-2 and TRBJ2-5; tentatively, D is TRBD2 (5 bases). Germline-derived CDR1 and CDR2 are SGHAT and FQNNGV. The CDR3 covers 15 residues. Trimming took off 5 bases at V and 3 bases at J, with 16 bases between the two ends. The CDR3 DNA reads TGTGCCAGCAGCATCCTTTCCGGGGTAAAAGAGACCCAGTACTTC. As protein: CASSILSGVKETQYF.

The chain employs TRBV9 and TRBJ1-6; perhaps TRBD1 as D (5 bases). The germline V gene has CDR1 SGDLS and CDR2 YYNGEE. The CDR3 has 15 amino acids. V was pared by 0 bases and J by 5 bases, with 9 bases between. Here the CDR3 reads CASSVGQGNNSPLHF. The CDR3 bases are TGTGCCAGCAGCGTAGGCCAGGGAAATAATTCACCCCTCCACTTT.